This T cell receptor beta chain was captured in a study of neoadjuvant anti-PD-1 for oral cavity cancer. The method was immunoSEQ multiplex PCR; TCRdb's version includes in-frame clones alone and lacks a portion of them. The table lists about 62,000 clones, approximately 79% of them singletons. The V end lost 2 bases, the J end lost 0 bases, and 8 bases lay between the germline ends. Germline V lookup: CDR1 GTSNPN, CDR2 SVGIG (reference sequence). This CDR3 region has 14 residues. The material sequenced was PBMCs, taken before nivolumab (anti-PD-1) treatment. This TCR derives from a person aged 40 to 85 with oral cavity squamous cell carcinoma. The V and J genes are TRBV30 and TRBJ1-5; D is undetermined. In DNA, the CDR3 is TGTGCCTGGAGTTCCGGGGTTAGCAATCAGCCCCAGCATTTT. Its translation: CAWSSGVSNQPQHF.